This note documents a single T cell receptor beta chain sequence. Unmatched junction bases numbered 7, after V lost 4 bases and J lost 0 bases. Germline CDR1 reads SGDLS; CDR2 reads YYNGEE. This CDR3 is 16 amino acids long. Using immunoSEQ multiplex PCR, the repertoire was profiled, and TCRdb retains in-frame clones only, with some absent. The sample records about 230,000 clones, 65% to 90% being singletons. This sample is drawn from a study of blood T cell repertoires in COVID-19. This sequence joins TRBV9 and TRBJ2-1, with TRBD2 identical over 7 bases. The TCR comes from a man between 50 and 59 years old with COVID-19, enrolled during active disease. Sequenced: peripheral blood. The CDR3 region has the DNA TGTGCCAGCAGCCCCCAGGGAGGGAACTCCTACAATGAGCAGTTCTTC. Encoded protein: CASSPQGGNSYNEQFF.